The source of this T cell receptor (beta chain) is a study of Ad26.COV2.S vaccination and SARS-CoV-2 variants. Study results and limitations: Placebo and vaccine recipients had non-spike TCR breadth that was similar.

Method: immunoSEQ multiplex PCR; TCRdb's copy keeps in-frame clones and lacks some. The repertoire holds about 410,000 clones, with roughly nine tenths as singletons. The CDR3 is 13 amino acids. The germline V gene encodes CDR1 LNHNV and CDR2 YYDKDF (reference sequence). Between the trimmed V and J ends, which lost 4 bases and 11 bases, there was a span of 15 bases. The treatment denotes: around 19 received Ad26.COV2.S at low or high dose, single or two shots; 5 received placebo; per-sample allocation not given. The samples date from day 63 after the first vaccine or placebo injection. Note on this clone: Its antigen is not known.

This rearrangement joins TRBV15 to TRBJ1-5, with D uncertain. The source material was peripheral blood, sampled in a trial of Ad26.COV2.S vaccine versus placebo. The clonotype was recovered from a person aged 18-60 years who received the Ad26.COV2.S COVID-19 vaccine or a placebo. The CDR3 DNA sequence: TGTGCCACCAGCACATCTACAGCGGCGGCCCAGCATTTT. Protein: CATSTSTAAAQHF.